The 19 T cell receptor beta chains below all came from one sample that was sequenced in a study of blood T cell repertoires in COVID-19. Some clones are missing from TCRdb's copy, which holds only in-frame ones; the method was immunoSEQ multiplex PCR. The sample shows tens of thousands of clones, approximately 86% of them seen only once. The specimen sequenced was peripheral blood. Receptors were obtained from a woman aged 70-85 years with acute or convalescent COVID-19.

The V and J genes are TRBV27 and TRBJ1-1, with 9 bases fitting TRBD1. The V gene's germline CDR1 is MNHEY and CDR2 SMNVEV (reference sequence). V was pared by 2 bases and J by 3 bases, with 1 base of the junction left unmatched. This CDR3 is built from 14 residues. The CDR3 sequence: CASSLGQGYTEAFF. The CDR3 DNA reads TGTGCCAGCAGTTTAGGACAGGGGTACACTGAAGCTTTCTTT.

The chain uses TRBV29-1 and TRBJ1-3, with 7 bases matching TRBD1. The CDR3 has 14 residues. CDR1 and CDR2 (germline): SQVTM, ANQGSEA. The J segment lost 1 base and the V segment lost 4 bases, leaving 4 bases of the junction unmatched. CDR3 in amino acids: CSVGGRGSGNTIYF. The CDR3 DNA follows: TGCAGCGTTGGAGGCAGGGGGTCTGGAAACACCATATATTTT.

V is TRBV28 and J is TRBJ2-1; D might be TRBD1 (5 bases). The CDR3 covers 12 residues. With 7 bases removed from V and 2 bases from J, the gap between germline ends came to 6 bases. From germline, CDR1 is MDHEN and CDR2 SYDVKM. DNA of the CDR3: TGTGCCAGCACAGGGACCTACAATGAGCAGTTCTTC. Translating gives CASTGTYNEQFF.

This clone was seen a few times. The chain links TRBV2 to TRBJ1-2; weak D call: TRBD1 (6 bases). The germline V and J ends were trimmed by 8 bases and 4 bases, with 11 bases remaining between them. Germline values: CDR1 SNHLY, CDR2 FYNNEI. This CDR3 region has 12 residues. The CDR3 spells CASHRDTYGYTF. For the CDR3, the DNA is TGTGCCAGCCACAGGGATACCTATGGCTACACCTTC.

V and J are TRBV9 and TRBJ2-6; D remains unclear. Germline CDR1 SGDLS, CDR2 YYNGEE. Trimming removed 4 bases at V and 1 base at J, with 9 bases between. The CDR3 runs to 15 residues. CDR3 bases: TGTGCCAGCAGCCCAGGCTCTTCTGGGGCCAACGTCCTGACTTTC. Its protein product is CASSPGSSGANVLTF.

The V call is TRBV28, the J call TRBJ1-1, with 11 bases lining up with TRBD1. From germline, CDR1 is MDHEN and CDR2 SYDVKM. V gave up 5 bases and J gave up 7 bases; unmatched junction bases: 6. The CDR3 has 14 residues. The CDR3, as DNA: TGTGCCAGCAGTACGGACAGGGGGCATGGTGAAGCTTTCTTT. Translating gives CASSTDRGHGEAFF.

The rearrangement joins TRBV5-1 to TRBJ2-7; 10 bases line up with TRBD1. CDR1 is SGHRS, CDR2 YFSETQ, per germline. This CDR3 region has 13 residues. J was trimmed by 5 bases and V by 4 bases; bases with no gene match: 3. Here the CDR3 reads CASSHGQGDEQYF. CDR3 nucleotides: TGCGCCAGCAGCCACGGACAGGGGGACGAGCAGTACTTC.

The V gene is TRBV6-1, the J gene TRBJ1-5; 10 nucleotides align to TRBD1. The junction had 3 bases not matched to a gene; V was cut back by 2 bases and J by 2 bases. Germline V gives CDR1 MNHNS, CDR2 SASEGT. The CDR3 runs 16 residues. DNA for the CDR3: TGTGCCAGCAGTGAATGGGACAGGGGAGGCAATCAGCCCCAGCATTTT. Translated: CASSEWDRGGNQPQHF.

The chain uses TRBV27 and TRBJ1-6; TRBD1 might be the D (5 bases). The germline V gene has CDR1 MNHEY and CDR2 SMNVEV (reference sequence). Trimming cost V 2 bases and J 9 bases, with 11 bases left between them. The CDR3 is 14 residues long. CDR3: CASSLMGGSSPLHF. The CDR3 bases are TGTGCCAGCAGTTTAATGGGGGGTTCTTCACCCCTCCACTTT.

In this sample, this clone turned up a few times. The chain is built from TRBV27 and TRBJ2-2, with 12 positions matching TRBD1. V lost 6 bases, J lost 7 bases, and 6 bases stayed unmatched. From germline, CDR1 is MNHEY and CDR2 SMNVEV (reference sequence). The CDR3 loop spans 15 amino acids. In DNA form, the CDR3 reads TGTGCCAGCAGCTCCGGGACAGGGGGCTTCGGGGAGCTGTTTTTT. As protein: CASSSGTGGFGELFF.

CDR3 nucleotide sequence: TGTGCCAGCAGCCAAGATCGCGTAATGCAGTTCTTC. It specifies CASSQDRVMQFF. The chain is built from TRBV3-1 (or the pseudogene TRBV3-2) and TRBJ2-1; D gene ambiguous. This CDR3 has 12 residues. The germline V and J ends were trimmed by 0 bases and 12 bases, with 9 bases remaining between them. Germline V gives CDR1 LGHDT, CDR2 YNNKEL (reference sequence).

The CDR3 region has the DNA TGTGCCAGCAGCCCTCAGGGGGTCACTGAAGCTTTCTTT. It is translated as CASSPQGVTEAFF. The V and J genes are TRBV7-2 and TRBJ1-1, with TRBD1 matching 7 bases. The V gene's germline CDR1 is SGHTA and CDR2 FQGNSA. This CDR3 spans 13 amino acids. V trimming: 5 bases; J trimming: 4 bases; junction bases outside the gene matches: 4.

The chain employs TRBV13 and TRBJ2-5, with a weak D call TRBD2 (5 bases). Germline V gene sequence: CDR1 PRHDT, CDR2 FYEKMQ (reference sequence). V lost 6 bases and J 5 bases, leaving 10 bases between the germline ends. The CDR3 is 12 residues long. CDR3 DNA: TGTGCCAGCAGATACAGAGGGGAGACCCAGTACTTC. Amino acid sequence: CASRYRGETQYF.

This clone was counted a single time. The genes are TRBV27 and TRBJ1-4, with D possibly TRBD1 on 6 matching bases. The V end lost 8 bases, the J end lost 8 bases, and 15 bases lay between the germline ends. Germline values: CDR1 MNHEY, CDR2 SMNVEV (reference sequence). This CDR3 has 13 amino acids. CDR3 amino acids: CASGRDNGEKLFF. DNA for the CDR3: TGTGCCAGCGGTCGGGACAACGGGGAAAAACTGTTTTTT.

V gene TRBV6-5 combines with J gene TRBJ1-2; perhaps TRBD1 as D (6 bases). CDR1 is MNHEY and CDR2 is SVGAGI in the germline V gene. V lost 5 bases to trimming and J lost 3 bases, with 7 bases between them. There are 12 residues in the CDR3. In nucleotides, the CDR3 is TGTGCCAGCAGTCCAGGGGACTATGGCTACACCTTC. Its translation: CASSPGDYGYTF.

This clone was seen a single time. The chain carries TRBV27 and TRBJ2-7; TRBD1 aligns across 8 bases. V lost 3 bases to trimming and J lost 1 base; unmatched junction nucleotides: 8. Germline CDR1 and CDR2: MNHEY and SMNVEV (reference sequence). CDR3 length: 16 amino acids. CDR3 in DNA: TGTGCCAGCAGTTTCTGGTACAGGGGGAATTCCTACGAGCAGTACTTC. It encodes CASSFWYRGNSYEQYF.

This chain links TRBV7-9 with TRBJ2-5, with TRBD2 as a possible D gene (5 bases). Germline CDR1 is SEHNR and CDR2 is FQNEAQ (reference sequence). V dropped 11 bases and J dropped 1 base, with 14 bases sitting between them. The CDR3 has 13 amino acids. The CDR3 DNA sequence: TGTGCCTCGCAGAGGGCACCCCAAGAGACCCAGTACTTC. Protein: CASQRAPQETQYF.

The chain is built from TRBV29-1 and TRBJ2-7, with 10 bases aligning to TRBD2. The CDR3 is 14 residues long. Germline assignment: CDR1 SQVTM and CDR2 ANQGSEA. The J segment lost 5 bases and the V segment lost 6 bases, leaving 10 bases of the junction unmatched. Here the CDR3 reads CSVSGRALRDEQYF. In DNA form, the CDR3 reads TGCAGCGTAAGCGGGAGGGCCTTAAGGGACGAGCAGTACTTC.

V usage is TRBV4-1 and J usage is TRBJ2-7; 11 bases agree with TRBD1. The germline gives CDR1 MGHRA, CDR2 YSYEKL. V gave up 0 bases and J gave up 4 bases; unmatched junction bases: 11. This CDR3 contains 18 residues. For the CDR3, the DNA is TGCGCCAGCAGCCAAGAAGGGTTCTGGACAGGGGGCTCTTACGAGCAGTACTTC. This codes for CASSQEGFWTGGSYEQYF.